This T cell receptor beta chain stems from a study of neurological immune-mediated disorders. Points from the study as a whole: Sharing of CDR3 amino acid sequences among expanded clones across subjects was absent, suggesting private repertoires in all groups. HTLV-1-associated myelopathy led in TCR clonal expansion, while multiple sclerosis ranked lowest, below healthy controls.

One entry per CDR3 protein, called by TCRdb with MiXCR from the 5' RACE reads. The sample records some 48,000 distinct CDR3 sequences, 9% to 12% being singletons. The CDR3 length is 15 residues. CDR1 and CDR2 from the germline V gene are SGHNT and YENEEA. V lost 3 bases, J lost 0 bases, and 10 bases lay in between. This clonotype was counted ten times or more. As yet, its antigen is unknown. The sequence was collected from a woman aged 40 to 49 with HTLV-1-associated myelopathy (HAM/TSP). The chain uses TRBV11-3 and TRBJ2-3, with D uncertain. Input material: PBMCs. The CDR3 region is CASSLTVGSTDTQYF. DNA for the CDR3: TGTGCCAGCAGCTTGACGGTGGGGAGCACAGATACGCAGTATTTT.